These 7 T cell receptor beta chains came from one sample sequenced in a study of T cell clonotyping in hematopoietic cell transplantation. The time point here: recipient sample about 28 days before transplant, after cytoreduction. This table comes from immunoSEQ multiplex PCR, and its TCRdb copy is limited to in-frame clones, with some not included. The repertoire holds around 80,000 clones, with 90% to 96% as singletons. The sequencing used peripheral blood mononuclear cells, collected before stem cell transplant. All receptors derive from a woman in her 50s with acute myeloid leukemia. Some clones in this sample may be carry-over from other donors' samples.

V is TRBV5-1 and J is TRBJ2-2, with D unclear. The germline V gene has CDR1 SGHRS and CDR2 YFSETQ. The CDR3 spans 15 residues. Trimming shortened V by 1 base and J by 2 bases, and 9 bases separated the two germline ends. The CDR3 protein is CASSLFNGNTGELFF. CDR3 nucleotides: TGCGCCAGCAGCTTGTTTAACGGAAACACCGGGGAGCTGTTTTTT.

The chain has TRBV19 and TRBJ2-7; D is perhaps TRBD1 (6 bases). The CDR3 spans 14 residues. The germline V gene encodes CDR1 LNHDA and CDR2 SQIVND (reference sequence). Trimming took 5 bases from V and 0 from J, leaving 11 bases between them. CDR3 amino acids: CASSSQGFSYEQYF. The CDR3, as DNA: TGTGCCAGTAGTTCACAGGGATTCTCCTACGAGCAGTACTTC.

CDR3 sequence (DNA): TGTGCCAGTATCAGGGGCGCATGCAATCAAGAGACCCAGTACTTC. Encoded protein: CASIRGACNQETQYF. The J gene is TRBJ2-5, the V gene TRBV19; D might be TRBD1 (6 bases). Germline V lookup: CDR1 LNHDA, CDR2 SQIVND (reference sequence). Trimming took 7 bases from V and 2 from J, leaving 17 bases between them. This CDR3 is built from 15 residues.

The chain is built from TRBV4-1 and TRBJ2-5; 7 positions match TRBD1. Losses at the gene ends were 1 base for V and 1 base for J; bases not matched to a gene: 3. CDR3 size: 15 residues. CDR1 and CDR2 (germline): MGHRA, YSYEKL. The CDR3 DNA reads as TGCGCCAGCAGCCAAGCTGACAGGGCCCAAGAGACCCAGTACTTC. Translated: CASSQADRAQETQYF.

This clone has a single count. The rearrangement uses TRBV4-1 and TRBJ1-2; a possible D gene is TRBD1 (6 bases). Germline CDR1 is MGHRA and CDR2 is YSYEKL. The CDR3 length is 15 residues. Trimming pared 0 bases from V and 8 bases from J, leaving 16 bases between. The CDR3 coding sequence is TGCGCCAGCAGCCAAGATCGGGGGCTTTCGGCCGGCTACACCTTC. It yields the protein CASSQDRGLSAGYTF.

The CDR3 DNA is TGTGCCAGCAGTTACTCGATTGCTGGACAAGGAAATGGCTACACCTTC. Encoded protein: CASSYSIAGQGNGYTF. The chain recombines TRBV6-5 with TRBJ1-2; D might be TRBD1 (5 bases). This CDR3 has 16 residues. Germline-derived CDR1 and CDR2 are MNHEY and SVGAGI. Between the trimmed V and J ends, which lost 0 bases and 6 bases, there was a span of 17 bases.

The chain employs TRBV10-3 and TRBJ1-2, with a weak D call TRBD1 (6 bases). V lost 8 bases to trimming and J lost 6 bases, with 19 bases between them. CDR1 ENHRY and CDR2 SYGVKD come from the germline V gene. This CDR3 is built from 14 residues. The CDR3 DNA reads TGTGCCATCGGTTCCGGGACACAATTTAATGGCTACACCTTC. The encoded protein is CAIGSGTQFNGYTF.